This T cell receptor beta chain was found in a study of T cell repertoires in aging, cancer and after chemotherapy. Study results and caveats: Untreated cancer patients had significantly lower blood TCR diversity than age-matched healthy donors. Across the chemotherapy interval, each cancer cohort showed higher median generation probability, suggesting thymic rebound. Loss of evenness, beyond lost richness, contributed to age-related TCR diversity decline in cancer patients.

TCR beta rearrangements were amplified from peripheral blood genomic DNA. On this clonotype itself: Its target is unknown.

Rearranged V-D-J TRB sequences were amplified with a mixed TRB-A/B primer pool. TCRdb reprocessed the multiplex PCR reads with MiXCR, giving one entry per CDR3 protein. The sample shows thousands of distinct CDR3 sequences, 20% to 25% of them seen only once. Germline loops: CDR1 MDHEN, CDR2 SYDVKM. The CDR3 loop spans 15 amino acids. The J segment lost 1 base and the V segment lost 5 bases, leaving 1 base of the junction unmatched. Sequenced material: blood. The receptor's source is a human donor in good health. The donor label of this sample is uncertain. V and J are TRBV28 and TRBJ1-6, with TRBD1 identical over 8 bases. CDR3 nucleotide sequence: TGTGCCAGCAGTGGGACAGGTTCCTATAATTCACCCCTCCACTTT. This gives the protein CASSGTGSYNSPLHF.